What follows describes a single TCR beta chain. Its antigen is not known. The data stem from a study of OX40 agonist ivuxolimab in advanced cancers. On the study more broadly: Hepatocellular carcinoma, melanoma, renal cell or head and neck cancer affected the dose-escalation patients. Study-wide results and caveats: Expanded clones belonging to CD8+ T cells outnumbered, on average, those of CD4+.

Patients who had autoimmune disease history or got systemic immunosuppression were left out. This CDR3 has 12 amino acids. Per the germline V gene, CDR1 is SEHNR and CDR2 is FQNEAQ (reference sequence). V was pared by 5 bases and J by 8 bases, with 10 bases between. The method was immunoSEQ multiplex PCR; TCRdb's version includes in-frame clones alone and lacks a portion of them. This table holds around 80,000 clones, around 90% found once. The source of this sequence is an adult with an advanced solid tumor such as melanoma, head and neck, liver or kidney cancer. This specimen consisted of CD4+ or CD8+ T cells sorted from blood, obtained in a trial of the OX40 agonist ivuxolimab. The chain is built from TRBV7-9 and TRBJ2-1; possible D gene TRBD2, 5 bases. The CDR3 nucleotides read TGTGCCAGCAGCCCACCCGGGGATGAGCAGTTCTTC. Encoded protein: CASSPPGDEQFF.